This entry is about one T cell receptor (beta chain). The antigen is unknown. In germline, CDR1 is LGHNA, CDR2 YNFKEQ. The CDR3 spans 14 residues. Trimming pared 5 bases from V and 1 base from J, leaving 11 bases between. The source of the sample is a study of blood T cells in healthy people across ages. Combining a sample-barcoded 5' primer with a J-beta primer mix, a second PCR ran for 7 to 11 cycles. TCRdb used MiXCR to reprocess the 5' RACE reads, holding one entry per CDR3 protein. Counted here are some 900,000 distinct CDR3 sequences, more than 25% occurring once; the ten biggest clones make up roughly 17%. Donors were healthy Caucasian individuals from Russia aged about 6 to 100. Donors each provided roughly 11 milliliters of peripheral blood. Whole-study findings and limits: The study could not conclusively compare naive and antigen-experienced cells, given its unsorted PBMCs. When one million T cells were used, diversity estimates were thought to be underestimates.

The clonotype originates from a woman older than 75 in good health. Sequencing was performed on blood. The V call is TRBV4-2, the J call TRBJ2-5, with D possibly being TRBD1 (5 bases). In DNA, the CDR3 is TGTGCCAGCAGCAACAGACAGAGCCAAGAGACCCAGTACTTC. Translated: CASSNRQSQETQYF.